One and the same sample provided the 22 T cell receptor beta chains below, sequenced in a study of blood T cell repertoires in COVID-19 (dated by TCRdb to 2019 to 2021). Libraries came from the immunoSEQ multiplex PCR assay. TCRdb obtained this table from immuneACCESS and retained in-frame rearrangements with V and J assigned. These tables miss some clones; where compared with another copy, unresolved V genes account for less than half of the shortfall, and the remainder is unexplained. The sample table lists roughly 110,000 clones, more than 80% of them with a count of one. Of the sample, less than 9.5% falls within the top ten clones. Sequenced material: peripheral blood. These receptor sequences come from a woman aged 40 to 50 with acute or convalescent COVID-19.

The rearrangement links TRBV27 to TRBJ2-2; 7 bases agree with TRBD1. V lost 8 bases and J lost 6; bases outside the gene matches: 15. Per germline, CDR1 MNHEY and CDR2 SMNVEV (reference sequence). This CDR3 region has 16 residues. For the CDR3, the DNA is TGTGCCAGCGGGTACACAGGGGTAGTTTTTTCCGGGGAGCTGTTTTTT. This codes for CASGYTGVVFSGELFF.

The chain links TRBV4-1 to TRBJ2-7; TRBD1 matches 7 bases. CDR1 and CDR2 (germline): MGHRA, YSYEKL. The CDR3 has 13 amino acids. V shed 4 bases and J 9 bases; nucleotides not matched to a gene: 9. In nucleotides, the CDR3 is TGCGCCAGCAGCCGACAGGGAGAGGAAGGGCAGTACTTC. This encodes CASSRQGEEGQYF.

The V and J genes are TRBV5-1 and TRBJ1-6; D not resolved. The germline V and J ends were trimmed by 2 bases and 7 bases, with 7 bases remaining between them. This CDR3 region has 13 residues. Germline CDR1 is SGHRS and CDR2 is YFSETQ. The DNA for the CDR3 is TGCGCCAGCAGCTTAACGGAGAATTCACCCCTCCACTTT. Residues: CASSLTENSPLHF. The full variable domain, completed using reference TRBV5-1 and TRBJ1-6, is KAGVTQTPRYLIKTRGQQVTLSCSPISGHRSVSWYQQTPGQGLQFLFEYFSETQRNKGNFPGRFSGRQFSNSRSEMNVSTLELGDSALYLCASSLTENSPLHFGNGTRLTVT.

CDR3 in amino acids: CASSPRQGKGEKLFF. The CDR3 DNA reads as TGTGCCAGCAGCCCCCGACAGGGGAAGGGTGAAAAACTGTTTTTT. J is TRBJ1-4 and V is TRBV7-2; TRBD1 agrees at 8 bases. Looked up from germline, CDR1 is SGHTA and CDR2 is FQGNSA. The ends lost 5 bases at V and 7 bases at J; junction bases unmatched: 9. The CDR3 sequence is 15 residues long.

The CDR3 DNA follows: TGTGCCAGCAGCCAAGGGAAACGACGGGACATTGGCACCGGGCACCTCGGGGGCTACACCTTC. It translates to CASSQGKRRDIGTGHLGGYTF. The rearrangement joins TRBV3-1 (or the pseudogene TRBV3-2) to TRBJ1-2; D is perhaps TRBD1 (6 bases). CDR1 LGHDT and CDR2 YNNKEL come from the germline V gene (reference sequence). V was cut by 1 base and J by 8 bases, with 35 bases left in between. The CDR3 is 21 residues long.

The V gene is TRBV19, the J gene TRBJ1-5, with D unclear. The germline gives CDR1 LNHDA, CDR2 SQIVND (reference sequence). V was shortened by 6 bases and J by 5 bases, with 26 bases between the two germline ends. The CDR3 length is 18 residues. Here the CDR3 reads CASRPPDRTLVGYQPQHF. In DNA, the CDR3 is TGTGCCAGTAGACCGCCCGATAGAACACTCGTCGGGTATCAGCCCCAGCATTTT.

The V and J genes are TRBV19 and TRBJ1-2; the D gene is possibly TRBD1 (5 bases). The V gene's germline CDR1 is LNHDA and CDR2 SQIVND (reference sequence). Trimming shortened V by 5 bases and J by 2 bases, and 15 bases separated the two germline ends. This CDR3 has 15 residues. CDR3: CASSWGGEGNYGYTF. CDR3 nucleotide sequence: TGTGCCAGTAGTTGGGGGGGAGAAGGCAACTATGGCTACACCTTC.

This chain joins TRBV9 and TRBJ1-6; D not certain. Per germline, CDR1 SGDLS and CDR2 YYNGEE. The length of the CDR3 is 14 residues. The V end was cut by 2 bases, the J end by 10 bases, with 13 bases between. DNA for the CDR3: TGTGCCAGCAGCGTTGGTCCCACAGAATCACCCCTCCACTTT. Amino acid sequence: CASSVGPTESPLHF.

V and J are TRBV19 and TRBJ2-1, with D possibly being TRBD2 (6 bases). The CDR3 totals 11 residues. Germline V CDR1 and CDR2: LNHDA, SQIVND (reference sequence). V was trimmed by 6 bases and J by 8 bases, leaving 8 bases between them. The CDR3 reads CASRRGDEQFF. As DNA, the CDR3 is TGTGCCAGTAGGCGGGGTGATGAGCAGTTCTTC.

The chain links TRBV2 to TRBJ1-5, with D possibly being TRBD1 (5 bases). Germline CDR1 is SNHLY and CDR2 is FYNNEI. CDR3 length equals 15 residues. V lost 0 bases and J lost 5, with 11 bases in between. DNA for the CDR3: TGTGCCAGCAGTGAAGCTTGGGCAGGGCATCAGCCCCAGCATTTT. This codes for CASSEAWAGHQPQHF.

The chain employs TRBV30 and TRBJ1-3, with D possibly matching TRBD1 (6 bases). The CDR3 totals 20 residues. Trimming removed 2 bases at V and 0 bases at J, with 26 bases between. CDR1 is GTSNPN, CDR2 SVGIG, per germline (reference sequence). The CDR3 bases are TGTGCCTGGAGTCCCCTCGGGGGGCGCTTCATCTTCAGCTCTGGAAACACCATATATTTT. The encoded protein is CAWSPLGGRFIFSSGNTIYF.

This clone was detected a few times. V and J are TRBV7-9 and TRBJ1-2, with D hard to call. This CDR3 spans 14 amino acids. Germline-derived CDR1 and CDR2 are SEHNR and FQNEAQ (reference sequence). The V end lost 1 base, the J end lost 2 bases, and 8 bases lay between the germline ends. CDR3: CASSLGIGNYGYTF. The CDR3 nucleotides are TGTGCCAGCAGCTTAGGGATCGGGAACTATGGCTACACCTTC.

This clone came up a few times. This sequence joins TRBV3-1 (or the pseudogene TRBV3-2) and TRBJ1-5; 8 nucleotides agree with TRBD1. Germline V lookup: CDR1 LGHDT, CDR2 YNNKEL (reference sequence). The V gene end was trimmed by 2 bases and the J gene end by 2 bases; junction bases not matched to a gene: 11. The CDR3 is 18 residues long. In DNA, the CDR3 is TGTGCCAGCAGCCAATCCTATAGACAGGGGTCCCGCAATCAGCCCCAGCATTTT. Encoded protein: CASSQSYRQGSRNQPQHF.

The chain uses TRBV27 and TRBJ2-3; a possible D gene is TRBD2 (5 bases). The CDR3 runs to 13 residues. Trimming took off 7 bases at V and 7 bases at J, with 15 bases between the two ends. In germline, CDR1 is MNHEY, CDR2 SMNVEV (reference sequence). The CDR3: CASTPLRGNTQYF. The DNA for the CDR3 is TGTGCCAGCACTCCCCTCAGAGGGAATACGCAGTATTTT.

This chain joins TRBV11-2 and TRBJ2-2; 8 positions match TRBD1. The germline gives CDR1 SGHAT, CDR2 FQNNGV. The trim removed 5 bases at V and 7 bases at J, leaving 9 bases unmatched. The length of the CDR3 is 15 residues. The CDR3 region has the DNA TGTGCCAGCAGCCCGCAGACAGGGGAGTACGGGGAGCTGTTTTTT. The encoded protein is CASSPQTGEYGELFF.

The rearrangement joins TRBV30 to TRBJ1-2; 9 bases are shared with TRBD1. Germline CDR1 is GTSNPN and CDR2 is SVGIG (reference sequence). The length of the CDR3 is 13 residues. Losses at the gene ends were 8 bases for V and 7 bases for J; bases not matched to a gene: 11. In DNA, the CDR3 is TGTGCCCGGTCAGACGGGACAGGGTTTGGCTACACCTTC. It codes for CARSDGTGFGYTF.

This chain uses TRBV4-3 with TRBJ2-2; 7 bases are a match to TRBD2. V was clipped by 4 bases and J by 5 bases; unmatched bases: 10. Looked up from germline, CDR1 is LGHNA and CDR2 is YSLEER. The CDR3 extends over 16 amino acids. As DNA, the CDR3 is TGCGCCAGCAGCCCCCGACTAGCCGGGTGGACCGGGGAGCTGTTTTTT. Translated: CASSPRLAGWTGELFF.

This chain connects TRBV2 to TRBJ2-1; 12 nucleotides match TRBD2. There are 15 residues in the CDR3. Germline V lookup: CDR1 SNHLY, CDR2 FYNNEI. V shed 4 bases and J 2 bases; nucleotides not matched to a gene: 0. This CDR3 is CASSASGGAYNEQFF. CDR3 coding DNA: TGTGCCAGCAGTGCTAGCGGGGGGGCCTACAATGAGCAGTTCTTC.

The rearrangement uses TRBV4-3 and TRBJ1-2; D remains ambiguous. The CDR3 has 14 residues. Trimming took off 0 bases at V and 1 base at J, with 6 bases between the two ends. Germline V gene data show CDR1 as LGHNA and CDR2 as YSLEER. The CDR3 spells CASSQEAFNYGYTF. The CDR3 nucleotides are TGCGCCAGCAGCCAAGAGGCATTTAACTATGGCTACACCTTC.

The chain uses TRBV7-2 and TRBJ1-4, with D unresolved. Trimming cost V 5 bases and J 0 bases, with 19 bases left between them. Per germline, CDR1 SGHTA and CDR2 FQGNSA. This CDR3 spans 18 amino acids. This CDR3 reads CASSLHRVTGSTNEKLFF. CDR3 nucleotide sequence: TGTGCCAGCAGCCTACATAGGGTAACGGGGTCAACTAATGAAAAACTGTTTTTT.

Written as DNA, the CDR3 is TGTGCCAGCAGCCCCCGGGACAGGGGCACAGATACGCAGTATTTT. This codes for CASSPRDRGTDTQYF. V usage is TRBV3-1 (or the pseudogene TRBV3-2) and J usage is TRBJ2-3, with 9 positions matching TRBD1. V lost 4 bases to trimming and J lost 1 base; unmatched junction nucleotides: 3. Germline V gives CDR1 LGHDT, CDR2 YNNKEL (reference sequence). This CDR3 has 15 residues.

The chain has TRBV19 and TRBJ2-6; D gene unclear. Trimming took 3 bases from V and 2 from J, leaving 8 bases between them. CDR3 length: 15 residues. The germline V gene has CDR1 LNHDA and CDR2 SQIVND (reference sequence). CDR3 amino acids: CASSIRVAGANVLTF. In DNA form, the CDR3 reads TGTGCCAGTAGTATTCGGGTGGCTGGGGCCAACGTCCTGACTTTC.